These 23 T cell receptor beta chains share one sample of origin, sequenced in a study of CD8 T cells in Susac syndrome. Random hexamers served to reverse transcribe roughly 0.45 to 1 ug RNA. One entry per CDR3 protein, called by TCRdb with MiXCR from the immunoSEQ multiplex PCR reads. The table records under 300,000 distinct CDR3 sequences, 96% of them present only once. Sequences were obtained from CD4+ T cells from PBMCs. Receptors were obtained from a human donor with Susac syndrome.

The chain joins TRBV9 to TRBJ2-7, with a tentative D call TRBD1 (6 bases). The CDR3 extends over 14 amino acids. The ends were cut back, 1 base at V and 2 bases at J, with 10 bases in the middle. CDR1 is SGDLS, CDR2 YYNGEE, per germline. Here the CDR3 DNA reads TGTGCCAGCAGCGTACGGGACAAGCCCTACGAGCAGTACTTC. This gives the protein CASSVRDKPYEQYF. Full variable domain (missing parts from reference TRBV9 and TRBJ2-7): DSGVTQTPKHLITATGQRVTLRCSPRSGDLSVYWYQQSLDQGLQFLIQYYNGEERAKGNILERFSAQQFPDLHSELNLSSLELGDSALYFCASSVRDKPYEQYFGPGTRLTVT.

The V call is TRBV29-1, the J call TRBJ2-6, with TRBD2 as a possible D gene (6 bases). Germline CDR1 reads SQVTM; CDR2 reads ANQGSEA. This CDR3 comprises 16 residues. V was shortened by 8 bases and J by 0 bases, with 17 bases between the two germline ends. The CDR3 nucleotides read TGCAGCTCCTCCGGGGAGGATCTCTCTGGGGCCAACGTCCTGACTTTC. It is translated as CSSSGEDLSGANVLTF.

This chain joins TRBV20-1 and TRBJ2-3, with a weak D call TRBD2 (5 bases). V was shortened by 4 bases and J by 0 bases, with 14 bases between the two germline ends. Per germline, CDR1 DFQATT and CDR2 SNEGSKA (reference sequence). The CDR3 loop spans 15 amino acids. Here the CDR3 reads CSATRTHTSTDTQYF. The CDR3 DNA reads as TGCAGTGCTACCCGGACTCACACTAGCACAGATACGCAGTATTTT.

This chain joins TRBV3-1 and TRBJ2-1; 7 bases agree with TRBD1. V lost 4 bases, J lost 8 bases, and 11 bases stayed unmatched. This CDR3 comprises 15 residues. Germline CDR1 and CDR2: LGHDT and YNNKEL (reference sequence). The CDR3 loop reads CASSPWVRGRDEQFF. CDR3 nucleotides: TGTGCCAGCAGCCCGTGGGTGAGGGGGCGGGATGAGCAGTTCTTC.

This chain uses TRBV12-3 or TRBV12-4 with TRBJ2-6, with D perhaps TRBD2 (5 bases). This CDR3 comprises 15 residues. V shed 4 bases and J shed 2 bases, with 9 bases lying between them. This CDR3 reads CASSWRSAGANVLTF. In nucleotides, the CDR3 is TGTGCCAGCAGTTGGAGGTCTGCTGGGGCCAACGTCCTGACTTTC.

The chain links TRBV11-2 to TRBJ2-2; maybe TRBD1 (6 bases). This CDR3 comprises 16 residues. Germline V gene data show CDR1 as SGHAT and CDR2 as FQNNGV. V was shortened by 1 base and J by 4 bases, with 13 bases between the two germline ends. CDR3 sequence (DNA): TGTGCCAGCAGCTTAGGCAGGGGCCGGAGCACCGGGGAGCTGTTTTTT. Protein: CASSLGRGRSTGELFF.

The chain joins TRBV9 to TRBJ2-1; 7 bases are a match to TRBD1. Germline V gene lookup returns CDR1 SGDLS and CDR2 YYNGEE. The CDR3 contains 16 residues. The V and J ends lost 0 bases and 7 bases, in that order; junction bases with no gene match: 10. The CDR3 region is CASSVEGARGPNEQFF. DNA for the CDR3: TGTGCCAGCAGCGTAGAGGGGGCGCGTGGCCCTAATGAGCAGTTCTTC.

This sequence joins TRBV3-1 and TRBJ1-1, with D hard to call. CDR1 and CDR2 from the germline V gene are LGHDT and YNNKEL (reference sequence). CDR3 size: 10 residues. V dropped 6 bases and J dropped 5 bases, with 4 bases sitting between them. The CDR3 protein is CASSQTEAFF. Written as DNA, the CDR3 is TGTGCCAGCAGTCAAACTGAAGCTTTCTTT.

The CDR3 spells CASSFLMTEAFF. DNA for the CDR3: TGTGCCAGCAGCTTCCTTATGACTGAAGCTTTCTTT. This sequence joins TRBV5-4 and TRBJ1-1; no definite D call. This CDR3 has 12 amino acids. V shed 2 bases and J shed 5 bases, with 7 bases lying between them. Germline values: CDR1 SGHNT, CDR2 YYREEE (reference sequence).

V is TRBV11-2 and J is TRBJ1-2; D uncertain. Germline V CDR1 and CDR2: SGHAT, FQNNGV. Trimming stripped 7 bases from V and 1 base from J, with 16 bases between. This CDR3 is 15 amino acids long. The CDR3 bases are TGTGCCAGCACCCTGGGGAGGAACCTTAACTATGGCTACACCTTC. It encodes CASTLGRNLNYGYTF.

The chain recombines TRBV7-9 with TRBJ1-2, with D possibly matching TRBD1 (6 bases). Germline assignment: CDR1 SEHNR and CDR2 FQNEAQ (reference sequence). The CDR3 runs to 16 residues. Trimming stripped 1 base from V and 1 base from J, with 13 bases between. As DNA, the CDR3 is TGTGCCAGCAGCTTAGTCTTGGGGGCGCTTAACTATGGCTACACCTTC. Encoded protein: CASSLVLGALNYGYTF.

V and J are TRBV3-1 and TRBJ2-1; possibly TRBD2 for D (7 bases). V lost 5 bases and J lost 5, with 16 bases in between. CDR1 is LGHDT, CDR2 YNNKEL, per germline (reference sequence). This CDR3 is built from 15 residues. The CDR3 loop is CASSYQPGGHNEQFF. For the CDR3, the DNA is TGTGCCAGCAGCTATCAGCCCGGGGGGCACAATGAGCAGTTCTTC.

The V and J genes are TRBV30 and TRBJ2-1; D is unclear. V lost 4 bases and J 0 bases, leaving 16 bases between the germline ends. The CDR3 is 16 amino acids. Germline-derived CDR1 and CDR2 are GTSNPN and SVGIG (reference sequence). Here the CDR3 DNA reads TGTGCCTGGATTGGTGGTGGCGCGACCTCCTACAATGAGCAGTTCTTC. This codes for CAWIGGGATSYNEQFF. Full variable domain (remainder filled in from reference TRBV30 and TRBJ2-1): SQTIHQWPATLVQPVGSPLSLECTVEGTSNPNLYWYRQAAGRGLQLLFYSVGIGQISSEVPQNLSASRPQDRQFILSSKKLLLSDSGFYLCAWIGGGATSYNEQFFGPGTRLTVL.

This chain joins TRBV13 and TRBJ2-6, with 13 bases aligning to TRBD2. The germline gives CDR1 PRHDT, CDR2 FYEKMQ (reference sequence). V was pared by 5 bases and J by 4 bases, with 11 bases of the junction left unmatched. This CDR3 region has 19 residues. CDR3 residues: CASSLKGLAGLSGANVLTF. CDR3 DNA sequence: TGTGCCAGCAGCCTAAAGGGACTAGCGGGACTCTCAGGGGCCAACGTCCTGACTTTC. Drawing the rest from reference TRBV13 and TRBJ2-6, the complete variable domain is AAGVIQSPRHLIKEKRETATLKCYPIPRHDTVYWYQQGPGQDPQFLISFYEKMQSDKGSIPDRFSAQQFSDYHSELNMSSLELGDSALYFCASSLKGLAGLSGANVLTFGAGSRLTVL.

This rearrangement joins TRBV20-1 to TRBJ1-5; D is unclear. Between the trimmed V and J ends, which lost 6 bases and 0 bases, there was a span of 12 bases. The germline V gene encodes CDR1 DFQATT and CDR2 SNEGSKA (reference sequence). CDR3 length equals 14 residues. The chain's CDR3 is CSALPSDSNQPQHF. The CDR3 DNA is TGCAGTGCACTTCCGTCGGATAGCAATCAGCCCCAGCATTTT.

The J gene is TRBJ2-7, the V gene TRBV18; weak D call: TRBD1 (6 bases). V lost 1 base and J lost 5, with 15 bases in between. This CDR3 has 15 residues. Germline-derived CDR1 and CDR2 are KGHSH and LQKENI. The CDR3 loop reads CASSPLIVSGDEQYF. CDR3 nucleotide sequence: TGTGCCAGCTCACCACTGATAGTCTCAGGGGACGAGCAGTACTTC.

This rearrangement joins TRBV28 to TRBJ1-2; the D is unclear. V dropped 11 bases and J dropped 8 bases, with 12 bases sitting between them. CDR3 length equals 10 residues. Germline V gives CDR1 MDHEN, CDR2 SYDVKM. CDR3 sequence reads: CASYFVGYTF. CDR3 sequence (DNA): TGTGCCTCCTACTTTGTGGGCTACACCTTC.

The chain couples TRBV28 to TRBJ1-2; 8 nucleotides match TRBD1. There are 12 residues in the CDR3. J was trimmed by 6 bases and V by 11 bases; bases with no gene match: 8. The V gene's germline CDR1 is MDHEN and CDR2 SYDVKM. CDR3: CAGRTGRDGYTF. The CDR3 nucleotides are TGTGCCGGTCGGACAGGGCGGGATGGCTACACCTTC.

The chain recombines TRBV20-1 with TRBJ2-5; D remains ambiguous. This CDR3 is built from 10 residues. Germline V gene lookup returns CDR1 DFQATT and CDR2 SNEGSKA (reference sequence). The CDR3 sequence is CSVAAETQYF. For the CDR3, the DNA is TGCAGCGTCGCGGCCGAGACCCAGTACTTC.

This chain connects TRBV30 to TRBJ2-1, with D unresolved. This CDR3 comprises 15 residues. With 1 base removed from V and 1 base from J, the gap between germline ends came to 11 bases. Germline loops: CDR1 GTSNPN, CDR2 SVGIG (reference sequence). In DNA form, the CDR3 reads TGTGCCTGGAGTGGCGATGGGGATTCCTACAATGAGCAGTTCTTC. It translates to CAWSGDGDSYNEQFF.

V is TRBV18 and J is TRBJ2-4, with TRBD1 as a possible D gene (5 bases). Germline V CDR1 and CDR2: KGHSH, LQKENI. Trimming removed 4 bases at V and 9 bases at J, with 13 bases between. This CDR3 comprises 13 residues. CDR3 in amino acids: CASSLDGAFIQYF. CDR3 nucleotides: TGTGCCAGCTCACTTGATGGGGCGTTCATTCAGTACTTC.

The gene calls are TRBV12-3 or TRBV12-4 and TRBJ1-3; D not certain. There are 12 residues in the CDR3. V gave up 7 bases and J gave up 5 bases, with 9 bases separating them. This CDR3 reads CASTIQRNTIYF. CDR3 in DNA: TGTGCCAGCACCATACAAAGAAACACCATATATTTT.

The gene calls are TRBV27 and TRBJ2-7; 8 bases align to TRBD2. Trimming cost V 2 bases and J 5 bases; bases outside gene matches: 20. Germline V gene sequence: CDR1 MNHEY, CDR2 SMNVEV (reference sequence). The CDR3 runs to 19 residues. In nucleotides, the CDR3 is TGTGCCAGCAGTTTAAGGGCAGGTCCTACGGGGGGGACCGTTCACGAGCAGTACTTC. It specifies CASSLRAGPTGGTVHEQYF.